These 24 T cell receptor beta chains originate from one sample sequenced in a study of graft-versus-host responses after intestinal transplantation. Sequencing used immunoSEQ multiplex PCR; TCRdb keeps in-frame clones, though not all of them. The sample consists of tens of thousands of clones, 80% to 95% of them appearing once. The material was bone marrow, obtained around 720 days after intestinal transplantation. The source is a human patient who received an intestinal transplant, so some T cells may come from the graft donor.

The CDR3 bases are TGCGCCAGCATCGCCCTGGCAGGGCGTAGCGATGAGCAGTTCTTC. The encoded protein is CASIALAGRSDEQFF. The rearrangement links TRBV5-1 to TRBJ2-1; possibly TRBD1 or TRBD2 for D (5 bases each). The CDR3 totals 15 residues. The ends were cut back, 6 bases at V and 8 bases at J, with 21 bases in the middle. Germline lookup yields CDR1 SGHRS and CDR2 YFSETQ.

The chain is built from TRBV4-1 and TRBJ2-5; D is possibly TRBD1 or TRBD2 (6 bases each). Germline V gene sequence: CDR1 MGHRA, CDR2 YSYEKL. With 3 bases removed from V and 1 base from J, the gap between germline ends came to 21 bases. CDR3 length: 18 amino acids. The CDR3 DNA follows: TGCGCCAGCAGCCATATCCGAGGGACAACGGGGGTCCAAGAGACCCAGTACTTC. Translated: CASSHIRGTTGVQETQYF.

This rearrangement joins TRBV11-3 to TRBJ2-1; D may be TRBD2 (5 bases). CDR3 length: 15 residues. The V gene's germline CDR1 is SGHNT and CDR2 YENEEA. Trimming removed 3 bases at V and 7 bases at J, with 16 bases between. The CDR3 here is CASSFSGSVGNEQFF. In DNA form, the CDR3 reads TGTGCCAGCAGCTTCAGTGGTAGCGTGGGGAATGAGCAGTTCTTC.

This clone showed up just once. The chain recombines TRBV11-2 with TRBJ2-3; tentatively, D is TRBD2 (5 bases). This CDR3 comprises 16 residues. CDR1 and CDR2 from the germline V gene are SGHAT and FQNNGV. Trimming removed 1 base from V and 0 bases from J, with 11 bases in between. The CDR3 reads CASSLGERESTDTQYF. The CDR3 nucleotides are TGTGCCAGCAGCTTAGGGGAGCGTGAGAGCACAGATACGCAGTATTTT.

The genes are TRBV7-9 and TRBJ2-1; TRBD1 matches at 9 bases. V lost 2 bases and J lost 2; bases outside the gene matches: 7. The CDR3 length is 17 residues. Germline values: CDR1 SEHNR, CDR2 FQNEAQ (reference sequence). The DNA for the CDR3 is TGTGCCAGCAGCTTATATTACCGGGACAGGGCCTACAATGAGCAGTTCTTC. This translates into CASSLYYRDRAYNEQFF. Looking up the rest from reference TRBV7-9 and TRBJ2-1 gives the full variable domain: DTGVSQNPRHKITKRGQNVTFRCDPISEHNRLYWYRQTLGQGPEFLTYFQNEAQLEKSRLLSDRFSAERPKGSFSTLEIQRTEQGDSAMYLCASSLYYRDRAYNEQFFGPGTRLTVL.

V is TRBV28 and J is TRBJ2-2; D ambiguous. Deletions cut 7 bases from V and 4 bases from J, with 16 bases between. The CDR3 consists of 15 residues. The germline V gene encodes CDR1 MDHEN and CDR2 SYDVKM. The CDR3 region has the DNA TGTGCCAGCATCCCAAGTCTAGGAGCCACCGGGGAGCTGTTTTTT. Translating gives CASIPSLGATGELFF.

This rearrangement joins TRBV4-2 to TRBJ2-7; 7 nucleotides match TRBD2. The V gene's germline CDR1 is LGHNA and CDR2 YNFKEQ. The CDR3 loop spans 17 amino acids. V was clipped by 0 bases and J by 7 bases; unmatched bases: 15. CDR3 in DNA: TGTGCCAGCAGCCAAGAATTTCAGACTAGCTCTGCCTGGGAGCAGTACTTC. Translated: CASSQEFQTSSAWEQYF.

This chain links TRBV10-2 with TRBJ2-7, with TRBD2 identical over 10 bases. CDR1 and CDR2 from the germline V gene are WSHSY and SAAADI. After removal of 6 bases from V and 2 bases from J, the junction contained 7 bases not matched to a gene. The CDR3 covers 15 residues. The CDR3 protein is CASRYLAGAPYEQYF. CDR3 DNA sequence: TGCGCCAGCAGATACCTAGCGGGAGCCCCCTACGAGCAGTACTTC.

This rearrangement joins TRBV4-1 to TRBJ1-6; D not resolved. V lost 6 bases, J lost 9 bases, and 9 bases lay in between. There are 12 residues in the CDR3. The germline CDR1 and CDR2 sequences are MGHRA and YSYEKL. The chain's CDR3 is CASSPDASPLHF. CDR3 nucleotides: TGCGCCAGCAGTCCCGACGCTTCACCCCTCCACTTT.

The V gene is TRBV9, the J gene TRBJ1-5; tentative D call: TRBD1 (6 bases). CDR3 size: 15 residues. Germline-derived CDR1 and CDR2 are SGDLS and YYNGEE. Trimming left V 4 bases short and J 2 bases short, with 13 bases between. Here the CDR3 DNA reads TGTGCCAGCAGCACAGGGACGGGCCGCAATCAGCCCCAGCATTTT. This translates into CASSTGTGRNQPQHF.

The gene calls are TRBV6-5 and TRBJ1-2; D remains unclear. The CDR3 is 14 amino acids. CDR1 MNHEY and CDR2 SVGAGI come from the germline V gene. The ends were cut back, 2 bases at V and 2 bases at J, with 9 bases in the middle. CDR3 protein: CASSYHHPNYGYTF. The CDR3 bases are TGTGCCAGCAGTTACCATCACCCGAACTATGGCTACACCTTC.

The genes are TRBV5-4 and TRBJ2-6; D uncertain. The CDR3 spans 15 residues. Germline lookup yields CDR1 SGHNT and CDR2 YYREEE (reference sequence). Deletions cut 0 bases from V and 0 bases from J, with 4 bases between. The CDR3 DNA reads as TGTGCCAGCAGCTTGGGAGGCTCTGGGGCCAACGTCCTGACTTTC. Encoded protein: CASSLGGSGANVLTF.

This chain connects TRBV5-1 to TRBJ1-1; D is unresolved. Deletions cut 0 bases from V and 0 bases from J, with 12 bases between. The CDR3 has 16 amino acids. The germline CDR1 and CDR2 sequences are SGHRS and YFSETQ. The CDR3 loop is CASSLARGSMNTEAFF. The CDR3 DNA sequence: TGCGCCAGCAGCTTGGCGCGGGGAAGCATGAACACTGAAGCTTTCTTT.

The chain employs TRBV28 and TRBJ2-7; 10 bases fit TRBD1. Germline trimming cut 3 bases from V and 3 bases from J; bases unmatched to any gene: 8. The CDR3 runs to 16 residues. Germline-derived CDR1 and CDR2 are MDHEN and SYDVKM. In nucleotides, the CDR3 is TGTGCCAGCAGTTTCCCCGTGGGACAGGGGCTCTACGAGCAGTACTTC. Its translation: CASSFPVGQGLYEQYF.

A few counts support this clone. The chain couples TRBV5-6 to TRBJ1-6, with D maybe TRBD1 (6 bases). Germline CDR1 SGHDT, CDR2 YYEEEE. Deletions cut 3 bases from V and 8 bases from J, with 9 bases between. The CDR3 spans 13 residues. CDR3 residues: CASSSTGYSPLHF. The CDR3 nucleotides read TGTGCCAGCAGCTCCACAGGGTATTCACCCCTCCACTTT.

The genes are TRBV29-1 and TRBJ2-5; D is perhaps TRBD1 or TRBD2 (6 bases each). The germline V gene encodes CDR1 SQVTM and CDR2 ANQGSEA. V lost 4 bases, J lost 4 bases, and 13 bases lay in between. The CDR3 is 13 residues long. CDR3 sequence reads: CSVGLGGLETQYF. In nucleotides, the CDR3 is TGCAGCGTTGGCCTTGGGGGGCTAGAGACCCAGTACTTC.

The rearrangement joins TRBV5-1 to TRBJ2-5; maybe TRBD2 (6 bases). V was clipped by 4 bases and J by 5 bases, with 15 bases between them. The CDR3 sequence is 14 residues long. Germline-derived CDR1 and CDR2 are SGHRS and YFSETQ. Written as DNA, the CDR3 is TGCGCCAGCAGCAGGGGACTGACAACGGAGACCCAGTACTTC. As protein: CASSRGLTTETQYF.

This chain joins TRBV13 and TRBJ2-2, with 10 bases matching TRBD1. Germline CDR1 PRHDT, CDR2 FYEKMQ (reference sequence). The CDR3 runs 14 residues. V trimming: 5 bases; J trimming: 5 bases; junction bases outside the gene matches: 2. CDR3 amino acids: CASSPGQGTGELFF. The CDR3 coding sequence is TGTGCCAGCAGCCCGGGACAGGGGACCGGGGAGCTGTTTTTT. The variable domain in full, completed from reference TRBV13 and TRBJ2-2, reads AAGVIQSPRHLIKEKRETATLKCYPIPRHDTVYWYQQGPGQDPQFLISFYEKMQSDKGSIPDRFSAQQFSDYHSELNMSSLELGDSALYFCASSPGQGTGELFFGEGSRLTVL.

V is TRBV7-9 and J is TRBJ2-6; 7 positions match TRBD1. Germline lookup yields CDR1 SEHNR and CDR2 FQNEAQ (reference sequence). The J segment lost 2 bases and the V segment lost 10 bases, leaving 5 bases of the junction unmatched. The CDR3 length is 14 residues. In DNA, the CDR3 is TGTGCCACCACACAGGGGCCTGGGGCCAACGTCCTGACTTTC. Its translation is CATTQGPGANVLTF.

J is TRBJ2-2 and V is TRBV29-1; D possibly matches TRBD1 or TRBD2 (5 bases each). CDR3 length equals 16 residues. Germline values: CDR1 SQVTM, CDR2 ANQGSEA. Trimming took off 4 bases at V and 0 bases at J, with 15 bases between the two ends. The CDR3 is CSVAFGASANTGELFF. In DNA, the CDR3 is TGCAGCGTTGCATTCGGGGCAAGCGCGAACACCGGGGAGCTGTTTTTT.

The chain uses TRBV2 and TRBJ1-1, with D possibly being TRBD1 (5 bases). Germline V lookup: CDR1 SNHLY, CDR2 FYNNEI. V lost 10 bases and J 0 bases, leaving 12 bases between the germline ends. CDR3 length: 13 residues. CDR3 in amino acids: CATLRQLNTEAFF. CDR3 DNA: TGTGCCACACTCCGACAGTTGAACACTGAAGCTTTCTTT.

The CDR3 region has the DNA TGTGCCAGCAACGATGCTAGGGGGCAAGTCGGAAACATTCAGTACTTC. This gives the protein CASNDARGQVGNIQYF. The chain combines TRBV7-9 with TRBJ2-4, with 7 bases aligning to TRBD1. The germline V gene has CDR1 SEHNR and CDR2 FQNEAQ (reference sequence). Trimming removed 7 bases from V and 6 bases from J; junction bases left unmatched: 15. The CDR3 sequence is 16 residues long.

The rearrangement uses TRBV29-1 and TRBJ2-5, with TRBD2 identical over 10 bases. V lost 5 bases to trimming and J lost 4 bases; unmatched junction nucleotides: 10. The CDR3 is made up of 15 amino acids. Germline-derived CDR1 and CDR2 are SQVTM and ANQGSEA. CDR3 amino acids: CSVFPLAGEAETQYF. The CDR3 nucleotides are TGCAGCGTTTTCCCGCTAGCGGGGGAAGCAGAGACCCAGTACTTC.

J is TRBJ2-1 and V is TRBV28; maybe TRBD2 (7 bases). This CDR3 region has 15 residues. CDR1 is MDHEN and CDR2 is SYDVKM in the germline V gene. V dropped 3 bases and J dropped 11 bases, with 20 bases sitting between them. The chain's CDR3 is CASSLLTARGAKQFF. The DNA of the CDR3 is TGTGCCAGCAGTTTGTTAACAGCCCGGGGGGCGAAGCAGTTCTTC.